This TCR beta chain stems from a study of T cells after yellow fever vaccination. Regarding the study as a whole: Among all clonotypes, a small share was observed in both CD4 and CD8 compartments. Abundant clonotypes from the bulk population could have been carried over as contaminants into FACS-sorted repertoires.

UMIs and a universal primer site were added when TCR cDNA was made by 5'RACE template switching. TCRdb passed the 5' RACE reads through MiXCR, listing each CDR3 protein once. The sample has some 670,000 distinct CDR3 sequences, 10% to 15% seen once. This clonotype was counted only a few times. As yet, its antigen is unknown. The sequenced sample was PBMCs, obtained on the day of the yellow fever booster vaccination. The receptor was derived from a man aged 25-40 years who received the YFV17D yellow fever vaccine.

The CDR3 bases are TGTGCCAGCAGAGAGGGACAGGACAATCAGCCCCAGCATTTT. Encoded protein: CASREGQDNQPQHF. The chain joins TRBV28 to TRBJ1-5; 8 positions match TRBD1. Trimming took 6 bases from V and 3 from J; bases not matched to a gene: 4. The length of the CDR3 is 14 residues. The germline CDR1 and CDR2 sequences are MDHEN and SYDVKM. The whole variable domain, remainder taken from reference TRBV28 and TRBJ1-5, is DVKVTQSSRYLVKRTGEKVFLECVQDMDHENMFWYRQDPGLGLRLIYFSYDVKMKEKGDIPEGYSVSREKKERFSLILESASTNQTSMYLCASREGQDNQPQHFGDGTRLSIL.